This T cell receptor beta chain was obtained from a study of T-cell memory formation after mild COVID-19 (dated by TCRdb to the early 2020s). In the study overall: TCR sequence clusters from the two donors were found to be largely donor specific. In a couple of donors, T-cell clones that expanded and contracted after mild COVID-19 were tracked by sequencing TCRalpha and TCRbeta repertoires over time. Two young, previously healthy adult volunteers, one female and one male, were included in the cohort. Study-wide findings and limitations: Contracting CD4+ clones turned up mainly in the CM and EM memory subsets, whereas EMRA was where CD8+ clones were enriched. Only a couple of mild cases were covered by the study, and larger cohorts that include severe cases with pre-infection samples were considered necessary. Some responding clones were found in pre-infection memory, which suggests that pre-existing cross-reactive memory T cells took part in the SARS-CoV-2 response. Clones contracting from day 15 to 85 had balanced CD4/CD8 phenotypes, while a second wave expanding from day 15 to 37 was biased towards CD4+. The second-wave clones that peaked on day 37 were not confirmed to be SARS-CoV-2 specific.

To note about this clonotype: This clone's antigen is unknown. Per-base quality was not reported, and no clone a single base away is much larger than it.

Sequencing was performed on an Illumina NovaSeq 6000. TCRalpha and TCRbeta cDNA libraries were constructed by 5'RACE with constant-segment primers, with sample barcodes and unique molecular identifiers being introduced. Trizol reagent was used to extract RNA from every sample. Amplification of the libraries took two PCR steps, and the second step added a second sample barcode plus Illumina TruSeq adapters. Sequencing of libraries was performed on an Illumina NovaSeq with 2 x 150 bp paired-end reads. On the authors' methods: Demultiplexing of reads and collapsing into UMI-guided consensus sequences were performed with migec v1.2.7. Using mixcr v2.1.11, the UMI consensuses were aligned to TRA and TRB V and J templates and assembled into clonotypes. A clonotype was counted as expanded or contracted only if both edgeR and NoisET called the change significant, with noise models trained on biological replicates. edgeR calls used a false discovery rate-adjusted p below 0.01 and a log2 fold-change threshold of 1. As an exploratory analysis of dynamics, PCA with hierarchical clustering was applied to max-normalized trajectories of the 1000 most abundant clonotypes. The CD4 or CD8 phenotype of responding clones was assigned using the separately sequenced CD4+ and CD8+ repertoires. TCRdb itself trimmed the public reads at Q25 with fastp, ran MiXCR and retained productive beta chains. Under each unique CDR3 protein, matching rows form one entry showing the most common genes and DNA. It is TCRdb's table, rather than the study itself, that gives the V and J calls and clone size. Within this sample are 410,000 or so distinct CDR3 sequences, with about a quarter of them counted one time only. About an eighth of the sample goes to the ten largest clones.

The germline V gene supplies CDR1 SNHLY and CDR2 FYNNEI. Trimming removed 2 bases from V and 1 base from J, leaving 9 bases between the germline ends. From the cysteine up to the phenylalanine, the CDR3 has a length of 14 residues. Here the CDR3 DNA is all that survives: 42 bases in frame from base 1. Ficoll-Paque density gradient centrifugation was used to isolate PBMCs. Input material: PBMCs or a T cell subset sorted from them (not recorded which). The origin of this receptor is an adult woman who had mild COVID-19 (a few samples of this study predate the infection). The sample titles of this study are shuffled in the database, so cell type and time point are left out; the donor was told from shared clones. The chain is assembled from TRBV2 and TRBJ2-7; TRBD2 is possibly the D segment (6 matching bases). The nucleotide sequence reads as follows: TGTGCCAGCAGTGAACGGAGGGTATCCTACGAGCAGTACTTC. It codes for CASSERRVSYEQYF.